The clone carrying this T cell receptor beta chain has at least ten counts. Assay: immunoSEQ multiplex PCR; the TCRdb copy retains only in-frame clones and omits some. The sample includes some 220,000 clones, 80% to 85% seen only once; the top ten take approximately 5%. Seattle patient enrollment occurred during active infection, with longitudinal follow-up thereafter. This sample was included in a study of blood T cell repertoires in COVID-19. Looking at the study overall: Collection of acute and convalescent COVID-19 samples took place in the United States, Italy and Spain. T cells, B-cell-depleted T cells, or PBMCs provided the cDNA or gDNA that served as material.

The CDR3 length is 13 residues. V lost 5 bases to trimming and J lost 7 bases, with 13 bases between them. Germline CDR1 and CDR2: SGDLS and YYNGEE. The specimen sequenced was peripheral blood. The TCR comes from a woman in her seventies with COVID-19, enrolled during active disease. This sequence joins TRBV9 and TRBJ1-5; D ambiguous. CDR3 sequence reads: CASSRGLNQPQHF. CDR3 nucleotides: TGTGCCAGCAGTCGGGGTTTAAACCAGCCCCAGCATTTT.